A selection of T cell receptor beta chains follows, all from one sample in a study of shared clonotypes between healthy human individuals. Repertoires were generated with immunoSEQ multiplex PCR, while TCRdb's copy carries only in-frame clones and drops some. The profile shows around 2,000,000 clones, about 95% of them singletons. The material sequenced was naive CD8+ T cells sorted from blood. Source of these receptors: a young man in good health. CDR3s include the opening cysteine and the closing phenylalanine or tryptophan. A D gene is named only where the DNA matches it firmly. Size is omitted from some rows. Given values are once, few, many or a class for expanded clones.

d_gene: NA
j_gene: TRBJ1-1
abundance: NA
v_gene: TRBV9
CDR3aa: CASSAPPAEAFF
CDR3nt: TGTGCCAGCAGCGCCCCCCCCGCTGAGGCTTTCTTT

d_gene: TRBD1
j_gene: TRBJ2-1
abundance: NA
v_gene: TRBV4-1
CDR3aa: CASSQRTGEYNEQFF
CDR3nt: TGCGCCAGCAGCCAACGGACAGGGGAATACAATGAGCAGTTCTTC

d_gene: NA
j_gene: TRBJ2-1
abundance: NA
v_gene: TRBV7-9
CDR3aa: CASSPPLAVYNEQFF
CDR3nt: TGTGCCAGCAGCCCCCCCCTAGCCGTCTACAATGAGCAGTTCTTC

d_gene: NA
j_gene: TRBJ1-1
abundance: NA
v_gene: TRBV4-1
CDR3aa: CASSRDGDTEAFF
CDR3nt: TGCGCCAGCAGCAGAGACGGAGACACTGAAGCTTTCTTT

d_gene: TRBD1
j_gene: TRBJ2-7
abundance: NA
v_gene: TRBV13
CDR3aa: CASSLEAWSTGGNYEQYF
CDR3nt: TGTGCCAGCAGCTTAGAAGCTTGGTCGACAGGGGGTAACTACGAGCAGTACTTC

d_gene: NA
j_gene: TRBJ1-2
abundance: NA
v_gene: TRBV7-2
CDR3aa: CASSLDAGANGYTF
CDR3nt: TGTGCCAGCAGCTTAGACGCAGGGGCAAATGGCTACACCTTC

d_gene: NA
j_gene: TRBJ1-3
abundance: NA
v_gene: TRBV11-1
CDR3aa: CASSGGPFSEGSGNTIYF
CDR3nt: TGTGCCAGCAGCGGGGGGCCATTCTCGGAGGGCTCTGGAAACACCATATATTTT

d_gene: TRBD1
j_gene: TRBJ1-3
abundance: NA
v_gene: TRBV6-1
CDR3aa: CATGTGIYTIYF
CDR3nt: TGTGCCACCGGGACAGGGATATACACCATATATTTT

d_gene: TRBD2
j_gene: TRBJ2-7
abundance: once
v_gene: TRBV11-2
CDR3aa: CASSTMTSGSPFYEQYF
CDR3nt: TGTGCCAGCAGCACGATGACTAGCGGGAGTCCCTTCTACGAGCAGTACTTC

d_gene: NA
j_gene: TRBJ2-1
abundance: NA
v_gene: TRBV7-6
CDR3aa: CASSLAGGEQFF
CDR3nt: TGTGCCAGCAGCTTAGCCGGGGGTGAGCAGTTCTTC

d_gene: NA
j_gene: TRBJ2-2
abundance: NA
v_gene: TRBV29-1
CDR3aa: CSVEAQGGPGELFF
CDR3nt: TGCAGCGTTGAAGCTCAGGGGGGGCCCGGGGAGCTGTTTTTT

d_gene: NA
j_gene: TRBJ1-2
abundance: NA
v_gene: TRBV4-1
CDR3aa: CASSQGQGGNPYGYTF
CDR3nt: TGCGCCAGCAGCCAAGGTCAGGGAGGCAACCCCTATGGCTACACCTTC

d_gene: NA
j_gene: TRBJ2-7
abundance: NA
v_gene: TRBV9
CDR3aa: CASSEGVRTEVYEQYF
CDR3nt: TGTGCCAGCAGCGAGGGGGTCAGGACAGAAGTATACGAGCAGTACTTC

d_gene: NA
j_gene: TRBJ1-2
abundance: once
v_gene: TRBV7-9
CDR3aa: CASSLRGLYGYTF
CDR3nt: TGTGCCAGCAGCCTTCGGGGCCTCTATGGCTACACCTTC

d_gene: NA
j_gene: TRBJ1-2
abundance: NA
v_gene: TRBV13
CDR3aa: CASSQQIANYGYTF
CDR3nt: TGTGCCAGCAGCCAACAGATAGCTAACTATGGCTACACCTTC

d_gene: NA
j_gene: TRBJ2-7
abundance: NA
v_gene: TRBV19
CDR3aa: CASSITGQSYEQYF
CDR3nt: TGTGCCAGTAGTATAACGGGGCAGAGCTACGAGCAGTACTTC

d_gene: NA
j_gene: TRBJ1-1
abundance: NA
v_gene: TRBV7-8
CDR3aa: CASSLEQAGGGTEAFF
CDR3nt: TGTGCCAGCAGCTTAGAACAAGCCGGGGGCGGCACTGAAGCTTTCTTT

d_gene: NA
j_gene: TRBJ2-7
abundance: NA
v_gene: TRBV7-9
CDR3aa: CASSLPRSDTYGGYEQYF
CDR3nt: TGTGCCAGCAGCTTACCCCGATCAGACACGTACGGCGGCTACGAGCAGTACTTC

d_gene: NA
j_gene: TRBJ2-1
abundance: NA
v_gene: TRBV6-1
CDR3aa: CASRSTSGSYNEQFF
CDR3nt: TGTGCCAGCAGGTCGACGTCAGGATCCTACAATGAGCAGTTCTTC

d_gene: NA
j_gene: TRBJ2-3
abundance: NA
v_gene: TRBV30
CDR3aa: CAWSVGGASTDTQYF
CDR3nt: TGTGCCTGGAGTGTCGGCGGGGCTAGCACAGATACGCAGTATTTT

d_gene: NA
j_gene: TRBJ2-7
abundance: NA
v_gene: TRBV2
CDR3aa: CASIVDTEQYF
CDR3nt: TGTGCCAGCATAGTCGACACAGAGCAGTACTTC

d_gene: NA
j_gene: TRBJ2-7
abundance: NA
v_gene: TRBV2
CDR3aa: CASSAAYGEASYEQYF
CDR3nt: TGTGCCAGCAGTGCTGCCTATGGGGAGGCGTCCTACGAGCAGTACTTC

d_gene: TRBD2
j_gene: TRBJ2-1
abundance: NA
v_gene: TRBV9
CDR3aa: CASSPPGLAEGNEQFF
CDR3nt: TGTGCCAGCAGCCCTCCGGGACTAGCGGAGGGGAATGAGCAGTTCTTC

d_gene: TRBD1
j_gene: TRBJ1-2
abundance: NA
v_gene: TRBV6-5
CDR3aa: CASSYSGQGGYGYTF
CDR3nt: TGTGCCAGCAGTTACTCAGGACAGGGGGGCTATGGCTACACCTTC

d_gene: NA
j_gene: TRBJ2-7
abundance: NA
v_gene: TRBV30
CDR3aa: CAWSVAFYEQYF
CDR3nt: TGTGCCTGGAGTGTAGCCTTCTACGAGCAGTACTTC

d_gene: NA
j_gene: TRBJ2-5
abundance: NA
v_gene: TRBV2
CDR3aa: CASSDPGTSMETQYF
CDR3nt: TGTGCCAGCAGCGACCCCGGCACTAGCATGGAGACCCAGTACTTC

d_gene: NA
j_gene: TRBJ1-1
abundance: NA
v_gene: TRBV5-6
CDR3aa: CASSFWRGTEAFF
CDR3nt: TGTGCCAGCAGCTTTTGGAGGGGCACTGAAGCTTTCTTT

d_gene: TRBD2
j_gene: TRBJ2-3
abundance: NA
v_gene: TRBV5-4
CDR3aa: CASSFSSGGAADTQYF
CDR3nt: TGTGCCAGCAGCTTTAGTAGCGGGGGGGCCGCAGATACGCAGTATTTT

d_gene: NA
j_gene: TRBJ2-2
abundance: NA
v_gene: TRBV10-2
CDR3aa: CASSENRALGLFF
CDR3nt: TGCGCCAGCAGTGAAAACCGGGCTTTGGGGCTGTTTTTT

d_gene: NA
j_gene: TRBJ1-4
abundance: NA
v_gene: TRBV28
CDR3aa: CASSPWGEDEKLFF
CDR3nt: TGTGCCAGCAGCCCGTGGGGTGAGGATGAAAAACTGTTTTTT

d_gene: NA
j_gene: TRBJ2-1
abundance: NA
v_gene: TRBV7-9
CDR3aa: CASSFKGLDEQFF
CDR3nt: TGTGCCAGCAGCTTTAAGGGGCTGGATGAGCAGTTCTTC

d_gene: TRBD2
j_gene: TRBJ2-5
abundance: NA
v_gene: TRBV7-2
CDR3aa: CASSSDVAGDQETQYF
CDR3nt: TGTGCCAGCAGCTCGGACGTAGCGGGAGACCAAGAGACCCAGTACTTC

d_gene: NA
j_gene: TRBJ2-3
abundance: NA
v_gene: TRBV11-3
CDR3aa: CASSLERDTQYF
CDR3nt: TGTGCCAGCAGCCTGGAAAGGGATACGCAGTATTTT